The 15 T cell receptor beta chains in this list originate from one sample, sequenced in a study of shared clonotypes between healthy human individuals. Using immunoSEQ multiplex PCR, the repertoire was profiled, and TCRdb retains in-frame clones only, with some absent. Counted here are around 1.9 million clones, just under 95% occurring once; the ten biggest clones make up more than 1.5%. Naive CD8 cells lacked CD45RO, underwent positive selection for CCR7 and left out terminally differentiated effector memory CD45RA+ cells. Material: naive CD8+ T cells from PBMCs. The receptors originated from a man between 18 and 29 years old in good health. Some clones in this sample may be carry-over from other donors' samples.

A remark on this clone: A much larger clone differs by one base, so this may be a read error. This sample also contains other DNA sequences that code for the same CDR3. The V gene is TRBV7-9, the J gene TRBJ2-7; D is unclear. V gave up 5 bases and J gave up 3 bases, with 5 bases separating them. The germline V gene has CDR1 SEHNR and CDR2 FQNEAQ (reference sequence). This CDR3 comprises 11 residues. CDR3 protein: CASSPFYEQYF. Written as DNA, the CDR3 is TGTGCCAGCAGCCCCTTCTACGAGCAGTACTTC.

This chain links TRBV4-1 with TRBJ2-5, with 10 bases identical to TRBD2. The V gene end was trimmed by 2 bases and the J gene end by 1 base; junction bases not matched to a gene: 4. Germline CDR1 MGHRA, CDR2 YSYEKL. The length of the CDR3 is 16 residues. Here the CDR3 DNA reads TGCGCCAGCAGCCAACAGGGACTAGCGTTCCAAGAGACCCAGTACTTC. It encodes CASSQQGLAFQETQYF.

The chain is built from TRBV2 and TRBJ1-2, with a tentative D call TRBD1 (5 bases). Germline values: CDR1 SNHLY, CDR2 FYNNEI. Trimming took off 0 bases at V and 6 bases at J, with 17 bases between the two ends. This CDR3 has 16 residues. The CDR3 region is CASSEAGEGRRNGYTF. The CDR3 region has the DNA TGTGCCAGCAGTGAAGCGGGTGAGGGGCGGAGGAATGGCTACACCTTC.

The chain uses TRBV9 and TRBJ2-7; no firm D call. The CDR3 loop spans 14 amino acids. Trimming stripped 1 base from V and 5 bases from J, with 13 bases between. Germline loops: CDR1 SGDLS, CDR2 YYNGEE. CDR3 amino acids: CASSVTGLVDEQYF. The CDR3, as DNA: TGTGCCAGCAGCGTAACCGGGCTTGTAGACGAGCAGTACTTC.

This clone was observed a handful of times. The rearrangement uses TRBV29-1 and TRBJ1-2; D not certain. The V and J ends lost 3 bases and 8 bases respectively, with 13 bases between them. Germline V lookup: CDR1 SQVTM, CDR2 ANQGSEA. The CDR3 contains 12 residues. The CDR3 sequence: CSVDDGAMGYTF. The CDR3 DNA follows: TGCAGCGTTGATGACGGCGCTATGGGCTACACCTTC. The full variable domain, completed using reference TRBV29-1 and TRBJ1-2, is SAVISQKPSRDICQRGTSLTIQCQVDSQVTMMFWYRQQPGQSLTLIATANQGSEATYESGFVIDKFPISRPNLTFSTLTVSNMSPEDSSIYLCSVDDGAMGYTFGSGTRLTVV.

V gene TRBV7-6 combines with J gene TRBJ2-1; D may be TRBD1 (5 bases). This CDR3 region has 14 residues. The V end was cut by 0 bases, the J end by 2 bases, with 5 bases between. The germline gives CDR1 SGHVS, CDR2 FNYEAQ. CDR3 sequence: CASSLAGAYNEQFF. The CDR3 DNA sequence: TGTGCCAGCAGCTTAGCAGGGGCCTACAATGAGCAGTTCTTC.

The rearrangement joins TRBV2 to TRBJ2-7; D gene uncertain. Germline V gene data show CDR1 as SNHLY and CDR2 as FYNNEI. The germline V and J ends were trimmed by 3 bases and 4 bases, with 10 bases remaining between them. The CDR3 extends over 13 amino acids. The DNA of the CDR3 is TGTGCCAGCAGTGAGTCTCTACCTTACGAGCAGTACTTC. Its translation is CASSESLPYEQYF.

In this sample, this clone turned up once. Different DNA sequences within this sample yield the same CDR3. V and J are TRBV13 and TRBJ2-3; D might be TRBD2 (5 bases). The CDR3 covers 14 residues. Germline assignment: CDR1 PRHDT and CDR2 FYEKMQ (reference sequence). Trimming pared 4 bases from V and 0 bases from J, leaving 8 bases between. The DNA of the CDR3 is TGTGCCAGCAGCTCTGAGGGAAGCACAGATACGCAGTATTTT. It translates to CASSSEGSTDTQYF.

This clone came up once. The gene calls are TRBV6-6 and TRBJ2-7; maybe TRBD2 (6 bases). The germline V gene has CDR1 MNHNY and CDR2 SVGAGI (reference sequence). V was pared by 5 bases and J by 2 bases, with 13 bases between. The CDR3 is 14 amino acids. The CDR3 DNA is TGTGCCAGCAGTGGAGGGACCGATACCTACGAGCAGTACTTC. Its translation: CASSGGTDTYEQYF.

The chain uses TRBV2 and TRBJ2-5; 8 bases map to TRBD2. This CDR3 has 14 amino acids. Germline assignment: CDR1 SNHLY and CDR2 FYNNEI. In DNA form, the CDR3 reads TGTGCACTAGCGGCACCATACCGCCAAGAGACCCAGTACTTC. As protein: CALAAPYRQETQYF.

This chain links TRBV5-1 with TRBJ2-7; D perhaps matches TRBD1 (6 bases). Germline V gives CDR1 SGHRS, CDR2 YFSETQ. V gave up 4 bases and J gave up 3 bases, with 17 bases separating them. The CDR3 spans 15 residues. In DNA form, the CDR3 reads TGCGCCAGCAGCCAAACAGGGCCCCCCAACTACGAGCAGTACTTC. Translation: CASSQTGPPNYEQYF. Full variable domain (remainder filled in from reference TRBV5-1 and TRBJ2-7): KAGVTQTPRYLIKTRGQQVTLSCSPISGHRSVSWYQQTPGQGLQFLFEYFSETQRNKGNFPGRFSGRQFSNSRSEMNVSTLELGDSALYLCASSQTGPPNYEQYFGPGTRLTVT.

The chain joins TRBV28 to TRBJ2-7; TRBD2 matches at 8 bases. The CDR3 extends over 15 amino acids. Germline CDR1 is MDHEN and CDR2 is SYDVKM. J lost 4 bases, V lost 3 bases, and 8 bases had no gene match. CDR3 coding DNA: TGTGCCAGCAGTTTTAGACGGGAGGGCCGATACGAGCAGTACTTC. Protein product: CASSFRREGRYEQYF.

V usage is TRBV7-9 and J usage is TRBJ2-3; TRBD2 is a possible D gene (6 bases). The ends were cut back, 3 bases at V and 4 bases at J, with 14 bases in the middle. This CDR3 comprises 15 residues. Looked up from germline, CDR1 is SEHNR and CDR2 is FQNEAQ (reference sequence). CDR3 nucleotide sequence: TGTGCCAGCAGCTTTTTTAGCGGAGTAGCAGATACGCAGTATTTT. Encoded protein: CASSFFSGVADTQYF.

The CDR3 sequence: CASSYGGRTYEQYF. In nucleotides, the CDR3 is TGTGCCAGCAGTTACGGAGGACGGACCTACGAGCAGTACTTC. V usage is TRBV27 and J usage is TRBJ2-7, with TRBD2 as a possible D gene (5 bases). Germline V CDR1 and CDR2: MNHEY, SMNVEV (reference sequence). Trimming left V 4 bases short and J 2 bases short, with 12 bases between. The CDR3 totals 14 residues.

V gene TRBV4-1 combines with J gene TRBJ1-2, with 12 bases lining up with TRBD1. Losses at the gene ends were 0 bases for V and 8 bases for J; bases not matched to a gene: 10. Germline V gene lookup returns CDR1 MGHRA and CDR2 YSYEKL. The CDR3 is made up of 17 amino acids. CDR3 in DNA: TGCGCCAGCAGCCAAGATTTGTGGGACAGGGGGCTCGAAGGCTACACCTTC. Its protein is CASSQDLWDRGLEGYTF.